These 31 T cell receptor beta chains came from one sample sequenced in a study of shared clonotypes between healthy human individuals. Assay used: immunoSEQ multiplex PCR; TCRdb lists only in-frame clones, some missing. Of over a million clones listed, 96% are singletons. Sample: naive CD4+ T cells sorted from blood. Subset specified: CD45RA+ positively selected. Receptors originate from a man aged 30 to 39 in good health.

V is TRBV7-2 and J is TRBJ2-3; 7 nucleotides align to TRBD2. V lost 5 bases, J lost 3 bases, and 11 bases stayed unmatched. From germline, CDR1 is SGHTA and CDR2 FQGNSA. The CDR3 is 16 amino acids. CDR3 coding DNA: TGTGCCAGCAGCCCCCAACGGCGGGGGTTGACAGATACGCAGTATTTT. Translated, it gives CASSPQRRGLTDTQYF.

This sequence joins TRBV19 and TRBJ2-1; 10 bases fit TRBD2. Germline loops: CDR1 LNHDA, CDR2 SQIVND (reference sequence). The ends lost 8 bases at V and 3 bases at J; junction bases unmatched: 7. CDR3 size: 15 residues. The CDR3 coding sequence is TGTGCCAGTCGTTCAAGCGGGAGGGACTACAATGAGCAGTTCTTC. Its protein is CASRSSGRDYNEQFF.

V is TRBV5-1 and J is TRBJ2-5; perhaps TRBD2 as D (5 bases). V lost 3 bases to trimming and J lost 5 bases, with 14 bases between them. The germline V gene has CDR1 SGHRS and CDR2 YFSETQ. This CDR3 is built from 14 residues. CDR3 sequence reads: CASSSRSSGETQYF. CDR3 nucleotides: TGCGCCAGCAGCTCCCGGTCCTCGGGGGAGACCCAGTACTTC.

The V and J genes are TRBV7-9 and TRBJ1-1; a possible D gene is TRBD1 (6 bases). This CDR3 has 15 residues. Germline CDR1 and CDR2: SEHNR and FQNEAQ (reference sequence). V dropped 3 bases and J dropped 7 bases, with 18 bases sitting between them. The chain's CDR3 is CASSFKGGGDLEAFF. CDR3 sequence (DNA): TGTGCCAGCAGCTTCAAGGGGGGGGGCGATCTTGAAGCTTTCTTT.

The chain uses TRBV7-9 and TRBJ1-2; tentatively, D is TRBD1 (5 bases). Germline-derived CDR1 and CDR2 are SEHNR and FQNEAQ (reference sequence). CDR3 length: 14 amino acids. The ends were cut back, 2 bases at V and 7 bases at J, with 14 bases in the middle. The CDR3 nucleotides are TGTGCCAGCAGCTTACCCCAGGGAAGTGGTGGCTACACCTTC. The encoded protein is CASSLPQGSGGYTF.

This chain joins TRBV30 and TRBJ2-7; D is unclear. CDR3 length: 14 residues. Trimming stripped 0 bases from V and 2 bases from J, with 11 bases between. Germline loops: CDR1 GTSNPN, CDR2 SVGIG (reference sequence). Written as DNA, the CDR3 is TGTGCCTGGAGTGTGATTTGGGGTCCCTACGAGCAGTACTTC. Its protein product is CAWSVIWGPYEQYF. The full variable domain, rest sourced from reference TRBV30 and TRBJ2-7, is SQTIHQWPATLVQPVGSPLSLECTVEGTSNPNLYWYRQAAGRGLQLLFYSVGIGQISSEVPQNLSASRPQDRQFILSSKKLLLSDSGFYLCAWSVIWGPYEQYFGPGTRLTVT.

The chain carries TRBV6-6 and TRBJ2-5; tentative D call: TRBD2 (6 bases). Germline CDR1 is MNHNY and CDR2 is SVGAGI (reference sequence). Deletions cut 10 bases from V and 0 bases from J, with 12 bases between. The CDR3 is 13 amino acids. This chain's CDR3 is CATLRDYQETQYF. DNA for the CDR3: TGTGCCACGCTCAGGGACTACCAAGAGACCCAGTACTTC.

The rearrangement links TRBV4-3 to TRBJ2-7; weak D call: TRBD2 (5 bases). The CDR3 contains 15 residues. Trimming removed 2 bases at V and 1 base at J, with 12 bases between. Germline-derived CDR1 and CDR2 are LGHNA and YSLEER. Written as DNA, the CDR3 is TGCGCCAGCAGCCAACTACCGGACTGGTCCTACGAGCAGTACTTC. Its translation is CASSQLPDWSYEQYF.

The J gene is TRBJ2-7, the V gene TRBV5-5, with a tentative D call TRBD1 (6 bases). Germline CDR1 SGHKS, CDR2 YYEKEE (reference sequence). Trimming cost V 1 base and J 1 base, with 9 bases left between them. The CDR3 has 14 amino acids. In DNA, the CDR3 is TGTGCCAGCAGCTTGATCGACAGGTCCTACGAGCAGTACTTC. Residues: CASSLIDRSYEQYF.

The chain uses TRBV28 and TRBJ2-7, with D perhaps being TRBD1 or TRBD2 (6 bases each). This CDR3 spans 14 amino acids. The V and J ends lost 5 bases and 3 bases respectively, with 14 bases between them. Germline assignment: CDR1 MDHEN and CDR2 SYDVKM. The CDR3 sequence is CASSGRGRVYEQYF. In nucleotides, the CDR3 is TGTGCCAGCAGTGGACGGGGGCGCGTCTACGAGCAGTACTTC.

A remark on this clone: This sample includes further DNA sequences coding for the same CDR3. The chain carries TRBV5-4 and TRBJ1-4, with TRBD1 identical over 7 bases. Germline CDR1 is SGHNT and CDR2 is YYREEE (reference sequence). CDR3 size: 15 residues. V shed 3 bases, J shed 4 bases, and the junction held 6 bases outside the gene matches. CDR3 region: CASSSRDSGNEKLFF. In nucleotides, the CDR3 is TGTGCCAGCAGCTCTCGGGACAGCGGTAATGAAAAACTGTTTTTT. The variable domain in full, with the rest retrieved from reference TRBV5-4 and TRBJ1-4, is ETGVTQSPTHLIKTRGQQVTLRCSSQSGHNTVSWYQQALGQGPQFIFQYYREEENGRGNFPPRFSGLQFPNYSSELNVNALELDDSALYLCASSSRDSGNEKLFFGSGTQLSVL.

This chain connects TRBV27 to TRBJ2-2; 8 bases map to TRBD1. Germline values: CDR1 MNHEY, CDR2 SMNVEV (reference sequence). With 1 base clipped from V and 1 base from J, the junction kept 2 bases outside the gene matches. This CDR3 has 16 amino acids. CDR3 residues: CASSLWTGKNTGELFF. The CDR3 DNA reads TGTGCCAGCAGTTTATGGACAGGGAAGAACACCGGGGAGCTGTTTTTT.

The chain combines TRBV15 with TRBJ2-3, with 10 bases aligning to TRBD2. In germline, CDR1 is LNHNV, CDR2 YYDKDF (reference sequence). Trimming removed 8 bases from V and 5 bases from J; junction bases left unmatched: 13. The CDR3 runs to 16 residues. CDR3 sequence: CATAVLAGEAGDTQYF. CDR3 sequence (DNA): TGTGCCACCGCCGTTCTAGCGGGAGAGGCAGGAGATACGCAGTATTTT. The entire variable domain, with the rest obtained from reference TRBV15 and TRBJ2-3, is as follows: DAMVIQNPRYQVTQFGKPVTLSCSQTLNHNVMYWYQQKSSQAPKLLFHYYDKDFNNEADTPDNFQSRRPNTSFCFLDIRSPGLGDTAMYLCATAVLAGEAGDTQYFGPGTRLTVL.

The chain employs TRBV6-6 and TRBJ1-1; weak D call: TRBD1 (5 bases). Germline V gene data show CDR1 as MNHNY and CDR2 as SVGAGI (reference sequence). V was pared by 2 bases and J by 1 base, with 11 bases between. The CDR3 extends over 15 amino acids. The CDR3, as DNA: TGTGCCAGCAGTTACAATCCGACAGCGAACACTGAAGCTTTCTTT. It specifies CASSYNPTANTEAFF.

The chain is built from TRBV2 and TRBJ2-7; D is ambiguous. Trimming cost V 4 bases and J 0 bases, with 13 bases left between them. The germline V gene encodes CDR1 SNHLY and CDR2 FYNNEI. CDR3 length: 15 residues. As DNA, the CDR3 is TGTGCCAGCAGTGTGGGAAGGGTAAGCTCCTACGAGCAGTACTTC. This encodes CASSVGRVSSYEQYF.

The chain employs TRBV6-1 and TRBJ2-1, with TRBD2 matching over 7 bases. CDR3 length: 14 residues. From germline, CDR1 is MNHNS and CDR2 SASEGT. V was clipped by 9 bases and J by 9 bases; unmatched bases: 14. CDR3 DNA sequence: TGTGCCAGTACAAGTATTGGGGACTACGGTGAGCAGTTCTTC. It translates to CASTSIGDYGEQFF.

V is TRBV25-1 and J is TRBJ1-1; perhaps TRBD1 as D (5 bases). Germline values: CDR1 MGHDK, CDR2 SYGVNS. CDR3 size: 13 residues. Trimming pared 5 bases from V and 6 bases from J, leaving 13 bases between. The CDR3 coding sequence is TGTGCCAGCAGTCGTCCAGGGAGATCTGAAGCTTTCTTT. This translates into CASSRPGRSEAFF.

The chain has TRBV27 and TRBJ2-3; TRBD2 matches 7 bases. The CDR3 runs 15 residues. V lost 3 bases and J lost 7; bases outside the gene matches: 10. The germline CDR1 and CDR2 sequences are MNHEY and SMNVEV (reference sequence). The CDR3 region has the DNA TGTGCCAGCAGTTTTGATCTAAGCGGGAAGTATACGCAGTATTTT. Amino acids: CASSFDLSGKYTQYF.

The rearrangement uses TRBV5-4 and TRBJ2-3; D tentatively reads TRBD1 or TRBD2 (5 bases each). CDR3 length: 15 residues. V lost 2 bases to trimming and J lost 5 bases, with 15 bases between them. Per the germline V gene, CDR1 is SGHNT and CDR2 is YYREEE (reference sequence). CDR3 nucleotide sequence: TGTGCCAGCAGCTTACCAAGCATGAGGGGAGATACGCAGTATTTT. Protein: CASSLPSMRGDTQYF.

The chain combines TRBV5-4 with TRBJ2-1; D unclear. The V and J ends lost 9 bases and 5 bases respectively, with 6 bases between them. Germline CDR1 is SGHNT and CDR2 is YYREEE (reference sequence). CDR3 length equals 10 residues. The DNA of the CDR3 is TGTGCCACTGGGGACAATGAGCAGTTCTTC. It is translated as CATGDNEQFF. The full variable domain, rest sourced from reference TRBV5-4 and TRBJ2-1, is ETGVTQSPTHLIKTRGQQVTLRCSSQSGHNTVSWYQQALGQGPQFIFQYYREEENGRGNFPPRFSGLQFPNYSSELNVNALELDDSALYLCATGDNEQFFGPGTRLTVL.

The chain links TRBV5-1 to TRBJ1-4; D possibly corresponds to TRBD1 (6 bases). The CDR3 is 16 residues long. Germline CDR1 is SGHRS and CDR2 is YFSETQ. The ends were cut back, 0 bases at V and 3 bases at J, with 12 bases in the middle. The CDR3 sequence is CASSLEGGTANEKLFF. CDR3 in DNA: TGCGCCAGCAGCTTGGAGGGGGGCACAGCTAATGAAAAACTGTTTTTT.

This clone was detected only once. V and J are TRBV28 and TRBJ1-2, with 7 bases aligning to TRBD1. J gave up 7 bases and V 5 bases, and 13 bases lay outside the gene matches. The length of the CDR3 is 15 residues. The germline V gene has CDR1 MDHEN and CDR2 SYDVKM. Here the CDR3 reads CASSTPQGRTTGYTF. The CDR3 nucleotides are TGTGCCAGCAGTACCCCACAGGGGCGAACCACTGGCTACACCTTC.

This clone occurred once. The genes are TRBV7-9 and TRBJ2-1; no firm D call. Trimming cost V 3 bases and J 4 bases, with 10 bases left between them. Germline V lookup: CDR1 SEHNR, CDR2 FQNEAQ (reference sequence). The CDR3 is 14 residues long. The CDR3 DNA reads TGTGCCAGCAGCTTGGGCAGTCGATACAATGAGCAGTTCTTC. It encodes CASSLGSRYNEQFF. Variable domain in full (rest from reference TRBV7-9 and TRBJ2-1): DTGVSQNPRHKITKRGQNVTFRCDPISEHNRLYWYRQTLGQGPEFLTYFQNEAQLEKSRLLSDRFSAERPKGSFSTLEIQRTEQGDSAMYLCASSLGSRYNEQFFGPGTRLTVL.

The rearrangement joins TRBV10-3 to TRBJ2-2; D may be TRBD1 or TRBD2 (7 bases each). Trimming took 6 bases from V and 4 from J, leaving 18 bases between them. The CDR3 contains 16 residues. CDR1 and CDR2 from the germline V gene are ENHRY and SYGVKD. CDR3 amino acids: CAIRGAGQPSTGELFF. CDR3 DNA sequence: TGTGCCATCAGGGGAGCGGGACAGCCTTCCACCGGGGAGCTGTTTTTT.

The chain recombines TRBV14 with TRBJ2-7; TRBD1 or TRBD2 may be the D gene (5 bases each). Germline CDR1 reads SGHDN; CDR2 reads FVKESK. V was trimmed by 1 base and J by 0 bases, leaving 16 bases between them. The CDR3 has 17 amino acids. This CDR3 is CASSQGWGRDGSYEQYF. The CDR3 DNA reads as TGTGCCAGCAGCCAAGGGTGGGGCCGGGACGGCTCCTACGAGCAGTACTTC.

The chain uses TRBV11-3 and TRBJ2-1, with D possibly TRBD2 on 5 matching bases. The V end was cut by 1 base, the J end by 7 bases, with 11 bases between. Per the germline V gene, CDR1 is SGHNT and CDR2 is YENEEA. There are 14 residues in the CDR3. The CDR3 DNA sequence: TGTGCCAGCAGCTTAGGTGAGAGGGAGAATGAGCAGTTCTTC. Translating it yields CASSLGERENEQFF. The variable domain in full, with the rest retrieved from reference TRBV11-3 and TRBJ2-1, is EAGVVQSPRYKIIEKKQPVAFWCNPISGHNTLYWYLQNLGQGPELLIRYENEEAVDDSQLPKDRFSAERLKGVDSTLKIQPAELGDSAVYLCASSLGERENEQFFGPGTRLTVL.

The chain combines TRBV11-2 with TRBJ2-3; the match to TRBD1 covers 8 bases. Trimming at V came to 5 bases and at J to 3 bases, leaving 7 bases not matched to a gene. Germline lookup yields CDR1 SGHAT and CDR2 FQNNGV. The CDR3 has 15 amino acids. The CDR3 coding sequence is TGTGCCAGCAGCCCGGGGAACAGGGGGACAGATACGCAGTATTTT. Translated, it gives CASSPGNRGTDTQYF.

This clone was detected once. The chain employs TRBV2 and TRBJ2-4, with D possibly TRBD2 on 5 matching bases. Germline assignment: CDR1 SNHLY and CDR2 FYNNEI. This CDR3 region has 14 residues. Trimming removed 4 bases from V and 3 bases from J, with 10 bases in between. The CDR3 region is CASSVAGGKNIQYF. The DNA for the CDR3 is TGTGCCAGCAGTGTCGCGGGTGGCAAAAACATTCAGTACTTC.

V gene TRBV5-1 combines with J gene TRBJ1-1; D might be TRBD1 (6 bases). The ends were cut back, 6 bases at V and 0 bases at J, with 18 bases in the middle. The CDR3 is made up of 16 amino acids. The germline V gene encodes CDR1 SGHRS and CDR2 YFSETQ. The CDR3 region has the DNA TGCGCCAGCACCCTTGGAGCAGGGGACATGAACACTGAAGCTTTCTTT. It translates to CASTLGAGDMNTEAFF.

The V and J genes are TRBV7-2 and TRBJ2-1; TRBD2 matches 7 bases. The V segment lost 11 bases and the J segment 2 bases; nucleotides outside the gene matches: 15. Germline V gives CDR1 SGHTA, CDR2 FQGNSA. The CDR3 loop spans 16 amino acids. CDR3 sequence (DNA): TGTGCCGGAATAGGACCTACTAGCGTCGCCTACAATGAGCAGTTCTTC. It codes for CAGIGPTSVAYNEQFF.

This chain connects TRBV7-2 to TRBJ2-3; TRBD2 aligns across 13 bases. Trimming cost V 1 base and J 0 bases; bases outside gene matches: 7. Per germline, CDR1 SGHTA and CDR2 FQGNSA. The CDR3 spans 19 residues. CDR3 bases: TGTGCCAGCAGCTTAGGCCCCCGACTAGCGGGAGGAAGCACAGATACGCAGTATTTT. Translated: CASSLGPRLAGGSTDTQYF.